This record covers a single TCR beta chain. Per germline, CDR1 LNHDA and CDR2 SQIVND (reference sequence). The CDR3 spans 14 residues. Trimming at V came to 5 bases and at J to 2 bases, leaving 3 bases not matched to a gene. These data are taken from a study of blood T cell repertoires in COVID-19. In the original processing: Reference gene primer amplification gave estimated nucleated cell counts. Profiling relied on immunoSEQ multiplex PCR, and the TCRdb table lists in-frame clones only, not all of them. Clone size and V and J calls were adopted from that table, with D and trimming inferred from the DNA. The sample includes 250,000 to 350,000 clones, around 89% of them seen just once. In terms of age and location, participants ranged from about 18 to 100 years and lived in roughly 22 US areas.

The sample comprised PBMCs or T cells enriched from blood (not recorded which). The chain links TRBV19 to TRBJ1-3, with 7 bases fitting TRBD1. The clonotype originates from a young woman who had recovered from COVID-19. CDR3 in DNA: TGTGCCAGTAGTCGCGGGACAGCTGGAAACACCATATATTTT. This encodes CASSRGTAGNTIYF.